The sequence of this T cell receptor beta chain was determined in a study of blood T cells in healthy people across ages. No fewer than 6 micrograms of total RNA were isolated from every sample. The CDR3 extends over 17 amino acids. Germline-derived CDR1 and CDR2 are KGHDR and SFDVKD. Trimming at V came to 5 bases and at J to 6 bases, leaving 13 bases not matched to a gene. A second PCR of roughly 7 to 11 cycles used a sample-barcoded 5' primer and a J-beta primer mix. TCRdb reanalysed the 5' RACE reads using MiXCR and keeps one entry per CDR3 protein. The sample lists some 1.4 million distinct CDR3 sequences; around two fifths were seen once.

This sequence originates from a woman aged 18-29 years in good health. The V gene is TRBV24-1, the J gene TRBJ2-1; 9 bases are a match to TRBD1. The sequencing sample was made of blood. The CDR3 nucleotides are TGTGCCACCAGTGGACCCCCCGGGACAGGGTTTGGCAATGAGCAGTTCTTC. It specifies CATSGPPGTGFGNEQFF.